What follows are 25 T cell receptor beta chains derived from one specimen sequenced in a study of Graves' ophthalmopathy and Graves' hyperthyroidism (dated by TCRdb to 2016 to 2018). Reads for this sample came from an Illumina HiSeq 2000. TCR beta CDR3 regions were amplified from RNA transcripts for repertoire sequencing. HTBI primers and the Qiagen OneStep RT-PCR kit were used in a first-round RT-PCR, which was followed by a second-round multiplex PCR, size selection and purification. TCRdb reran the public reads through fastp at Q25 and MiXCR, keeping productive beta chains. Merged by CDR3 protein, the rows form single entries marked with the most common genes and DNA. The sample data list around 1.1 million distinct CDR3 sequences, and about two fifths of these were observed just once. Of the sample, 11% falls within the top ten clones. The material sequenced was peripheral blood or thyroid tissue (not recorded which). These receptors were obtained from an adult man with Graves' hyperthyroidism.

V gene TRBV14 combines with J gene TRBJ1-1; perhaps TRBD1 as D (5 bases). CDR3 size: 12 residues. The V gene's germline CDR1 is SGHDN and CDR2 FVKESK. V was shortened by 4 bases and J by 8 bases, with 11 bases between the two germline ends. CDR3 protein: CASSPAGGEAFF. The DNA for the CDR3 is TGTGCCAGCAGCCCCGCCGGGGGAGAAGCTTTCTTT.

The V and J genes are TRBV2 and TRBJ1-4; perhaps TRBD1 as D (6 bases). The CDR3 runs to 14 residues. The germline CDR1 and CDR2 sequences are SNHLY and FYNNEI. Trimming removed 5 bases from V and 8 bases from J, with 15 bases in between. CDR3 region: CASSLLGATEKLFF. The CDR3 bases are TGTGCCAGCAGTTTACTGGGGGCGACGGAAAAACTGTTTTTT. The whole variable domain, filled in from reference TRBV2 and TRBJ1-4, reads EPEVTQTPSHQVTQMGQEVILRCVPISNHLYFYWYRQILGQKVEFLVSFYNNEISEKSEIFDDQFSVERPDGSNFTLKIRSTKLEDSAMYFCASSLLGATEKLFFGSGTQLSVL.

This chain links TRBV20-1 with TRBJ1-2; D remains unclear. The CDR3 covers 14 residues. CDR1 and CDR2 from the germline V gene are DFQATT and SNEGSKA (reference sequence). Trimming took off 0 bases at V and 4 bases at J, with 12 bases between the two ends. The CDR3 region has the DNA TGCAGTGCTAGAGAGCCGGACTGGCCCTATGGCTACACCTTC. This translates into CSAREPDWPYGYTF.

The sample holds many counts of this clonotype. V is TRBV20-1 and J is TRBJ1-2; D unclear. The germline gives CDR1 DFQATT, CDR2 SNEGSKA (reference sequence). This CDR3 comprises 13 residues. Trimming left V 6 bases short and J 0 bases short, with 11 bases between. As DNA, the CDR3 is TGCAGTGCGAATCAGGCGTCTAACTATGGCTACACCTTC. Translated: CSANQASNYGYTF.

The V call is TRBV10-2, the J call TRBJ2-7, with 13 bases fitting TRBD2. The CDR3 runs 18 residues. V trimming: 4 bases; J trimming: 3 bases; junction bases outside the gene matches: 12. Looked up from germline, CDR1 is WSHSY and CDR2 is SAAADI. CDR3 sequence: CASSAGLAGALGGYEQYF. In DNA, the CDR3 is TGCGCCAGCAGTGCCGGACTAGCGGGAGCCCTAGGGGGCTACGAGCAGTACTTC.

The CDR3 here is CASASLTGQTEAFF. The CDR3, as DNA: TGTGCCAGCGCAAGCTTGACAGGGCAGACTGAAGCTTTCTTT. The chain is built from TRBV14 and TRBJ1-1; 7 positions match TRBD1. V lost 8 bases and J lost 5; bases outside the gene matches: 11. The CDR3 contains 14 residues. Germline lookup yields CDR1 SGHDN and CDR2 FVKESK.

This clonotype was picked up a small number of times. The chain links TRBV2 to TRBJ1-3; 8 nucleotides align to TRBD1. V trimming: 7 bases; J trimming: 4 bases; junction bases outside the gene matches: 9. This CDR3 comprises 15 residues. Germline V gene sequence: CDR1 SNHLY, CDR2 FYNNEI. The DNA of the CDR3 is TGTGCCAGCACCGAATTACAGGGGGTCGGAAACACCATATATTTT. Its protein is CASTELQGVGNTIYF.

Ten or more counts support this clonotype. The J gene is TRBJ1-5, the V gene TRBV19; 7 bases agree with TRBD1. V dropped 3 bases and J dropped 7; count of bases not matched to a gene: 6. Germline lookup yields CDR1 LNHDA and CDR2 SQIVND (reference sequence). This CDR3 is built from 14 residues. This CDR3 is CASSIGQGGQPQHF. CDR3 sequence (DNA): TGTGCCAGTAGTATTGGTCAGGGGGGACAGCCCCAGCATTTT. Full variable domain (remainder filled in from reference TRBV19 and TRBJ1-5): DGGITQSPKYLFRKEGQNVTLSCEQNLNHDAMYWYRQDPGQGLRLIYYSQIVNDFQKGDIAEGYSVSREKKESFPLTVTSAQKNPTAFYLCASSIGQGGQPQHFGDGTRLSIL.

This clonotype has a count of ten or more. The J gene is TRBJ1-1, the V gene TRBV19, with 8 nucleotides matching TRBD1. CDR1 and CDR2 from the germline V gene are LNHDA and SQIVND (reference sequence). CDR3 length: 16 residues. J lost 4 bases, V lost 4 bases, and 11 bases had no gene match. The CDR3 nucleotides read TGTGCCAGTAGTAAGACAGGGGCGGGGTCGGGCACTGAAGCTTTCTTT. Translating gives CASSKTGAGSGTEAFF.

The sample holds many counts of this clonotype. J is TRBJ1-6 and V is TRBV19; D possibly corresponds to TRBD1 (5 bases). Germline V gene lookup returns CDR1 LNHDA and CDR2 SQIVND (reference sequence). V lost 6 bases, J lost 4 bases, and 10 bases lay in between. The CDR3 totals 14 residues. CDR3 coding DNA: TGTGCCAGTAGATTGACAGATTATAATTCACCCCTCCACTTT. This codes for CASRLTDYNSPLHF.

As for this clonotype: It may be a read error: a sequence one base away is much more abundant. The chain employs TRBV20-1 and TRBJ2-7; TRBD2 agrees at 7 bases. Germline V lookup: CDR1 DFQATT, CDR2 SNEGSKA (reference sequence). This CDR3 has 15 residues. The CDR3 here is CSAGDLAEGPYEQYF. The CDR3 region has the DNA TGCAGTGCTGGAGATCTAGCGGAGGGGCCCTACGAGCAGTACTTC.

This clonotype has a single count. The V gene is TRBV19, the J gene TRBJ1-5; D is ambiguous. Per the germline V gene, CDR1 is LNHDA and CDR2 is SQIVND (reference sequence). Trimming took 4 bases from V and 11 from J, leaving 9 bases between them. The CDR3 loop spans 11 amino acids. CDR3 bases: TGTGCCAGTAGTAAGGGAACGACCCAGCATTTT. This translates into CASSKGTTQHF. Combining the CDR3 with reference TRBV19 and TRBJ1-5 gives the whole variable domain DGGITQSPKYLFRKEGQNVTLSCEQNLNHDAMYWYRQDPGQGLRLIYYSQIVNDFQKGDIAEGYSVSREKKESFPLTVTSAQKNPTAFYLCASSKGTTQHFGDGTRLSIL.

The rearrangement uses TRBV30 and TRBJ1-2; D ambiguous. V shed 0 bases and J shed 6 bases, with 5 bases lying between them. This CDR3 is 11 amino acids long. Germline assignment: CDR1 GTSNPN and CDR2 SVGIG (reference sequence). This CDR3 is CAWSVNHGYTF. For the CDR3, the DNA is TGTGCCTGGAGTGTCAACCATGGCTACACCTTC.

This clonotype came up many times. The J gene is TRBJ1-6, the V gene TRBV7-6; a possible D gene is TRBD1 (5 bases). This CDR3 is built from 14 residues. V was clipped by 2 bases and J by 7 bases, with 9 bases between them. Germline V CDR1 and CDR2: SGHVS, FNYEAQ. The CDR3 reads CASSLLGGNSPLHF. The DNA of the CDR3 is TGTGCCAGCAGCTTACTGGGGGGGAATTCACCCCTCCACTTT.

The genes are TRBV15 and TRBJ2-7; TRBD1 agrees at 10 bases. The CDR3 is made up of 15 amino acids. CDR1 and CDR2 from the germline V gene are LNHNV and YYDKDF (reference sequence). V shed 4 bases and J 3 bases; nucleotides not matched to a gene: 6. Written as DNA, the CDR3 is TGTGCCACCAGCATCGGGACAGGGGAGGACTACGAGCAGTACTTC. Translation gives CATSIGTGEDYEQYF.

The sample holds many counts of this clonotype. The chain employs TRBV9 and TRBJ2-5; 7 bases match TRBD1. The CDR3 is 16 residues long. Germline V gene lookup returns CDR1 SGDLS and CDR2 YYNGEE. V gave up 4 bases and J gave up 1 base; unmatched junction bases: 10. The CDR3 spells CASSSRDSSSQETQYF. CDR3 coding DNA: TGTGCCAGCAGCTCCAGGGACAGCTCTTCCCAAGAGACCCAGTACTTC.

As DNA, the CDR3 is TGTGCCATCAGTTATCGTGGCCAGCCCCAGCATTTT. Amino acid sequence: CAISYRGQPQHF. V and J are TRBV10-3 and TRBJ1-5; D remains unclear. The germline V gene has CDR1 ENHRY and CDR2 SYGVKD. Trimming left V 5 bases short and J 7 bases short, with 9 bases between. CDR3 length: 12 amino acids.

CDR3 sequence: CSAGHLGGSAGANVLTF. The CDR3 DNA sequence: TGCAGTGCTGGCCACCTGGGGGGATCAGCCGGGGCCAACGTCCTGACTTTC. This chain connects TRBV20-1 to TRBJ2-6; D may be TRBD2 (6 bases). This CDR3 has 17 residues. Germline CDR1 is DFQATT and CDR2 is SNEGSKA (reference sequence). Trimming took 5 bases from V and 4 from J, leaving 21 bases between them.

The chain employs TRBV7-2 and TRBJ1-5, with TRBD1 as a possible D gene (6 bases). Germline CDR1 SGHTA, CDR2 FQGNSA. CDR3 length: 13 amino acids. Trimming removed 1 base at V and 14 bases at J, with 15 bases between. In DNA, the CDR3 is TGTGCCAGCAGCTTAGGGTTACAGGGCTACGAGCATTTT. Its protein is CASSLGLQGYEHF.

This clonotype was counted ten times or more. CDR3 region: CSVLPTGGYGYTF. For the CDR3, the DNA is TGCAGTGTTTTGCCAACTGGGGGCTATGGCTACACCTTC. The V gene is TRBV20-1, the J gene TRBJ1-2; maybe TRBD1 (5 bases). This CDR3 spans 13 amino acids. With 7 bases removed from V and 4 bases from J, the gap between germline ends came to 16 bases. Germline V CDR1 and CDR2: DFQATT, SNEGSKA (reference sequence).

The chain employs TRBV12-3 or TRBV12-4 and TRBJ1-3; D is unclear. The CDR3 is made up of 18 amino acids. V lost 5 bases and J lost 0, with 20 bases in between. DNA for the CDR3: TGTGCCAGCAGTGTTCCTTGGGGAGGGAACCTCTCTGGAAACACCATATATTTT. Amino acid sequence: CASSVPWGGNLSGNTIYF.

In this sample, this clonotype turned up a few times. J is TRBJ2-7 and V is TRBV14; TRBD1 agrees at 8 bases. CDR1 and CDR2 from the germline V gene are SGHDN and FVKESK. The CDR3 is 14 amino acids. With 4 bases clipped from V and 5 bases from J, the junction kept 7 bases outside the gene matches. In DNA form, the CDR3 reads TGTGCCAGCAGCCGCGGACAGGGTAGCGACGAGCAGTACTTC. Translation gives CASSRGQGSDEQYF.

Ten or more counts support this clonotype. The chain employs TRBV29-1 and TRBJ1-3; D not certain. CDR3 length equals 13 residues. V was shortened by 1 base and J by 4 bases, with 8 bases between the two germline ends. Germline-derived CDR1 and CDR2 are SQVTM and ANQGSEA. CDR3 sequence reads: CSVEGLGGNTIYF. For the CDR3, the DNA is TGCAGCGTTGAAGGTCTGGGCGGAAACACCATATATTTT.

V gene TRBV20-1 combines with J gene TRBJ1-5; D is uncertain. The CDR3 extends over 14 amino acids. V was cut by 5 bases and J by 0 bases, with 11 bases left in between. The V gene's germline CDR1 is DFQATT and CDR2 SNEGSKA (reference sequence). The CDR3 region is CSAWKSYSNQPQHF. CDR3 nucleotide sequence: TGCAGTGCTTGGAAGAGTTATAGCAATCAGCCCCAGCATTTT.

V usage is TRBV7-8 and J usage is TRBJ1-2; D gene unclear. This CDR3 is built from 14 residues. Germline CDR1 reads SGHVS; CDR2 reads FQNEAQ. V dropped 2 bases and J dropped 7 bases, with 14 bases sitting between them. The CDR3 loop is CASSLTRTGRGYTF. The CDR3 nucleotides read TGTGCCAGCAGCTTAACCCGAACGGGTCGTGGCTACACCTTC.